A single sample gave rise to the 18 T cell receptor beta chains below, sequenced in a study of T cells expressing NK-cell markers (dated by TCRdb to 2020 to 2022). Preparation of the library involved 5' RACE. Sequencing was performed on an Illumina HiSeq 2000. TCRdb reprocessed the reads, reporting each CDR3 protein sequence once and no DNA. For this sample, the table gives a few hundred thousand distinct CDR3 sequences. Jointly, the top ten make up 5.2% of the sample. Source material: blood T cells: a sorted CD56 or NKG2C T cell subset, CD4+ or CD8+ T cells, or bulk PBMC T cells (not recorded which). The receptors here all came from a man aged 18-70 years in good health.

This chain connects TRBV6-2 or TRBV6-3 to TRBJ2-1; TCRdb's D call, TRBD2, is unchecked because there is no DNA. Germline V gene data show CDR1 as MNHEY and CDR2 as SVGEGT. The CDR3 extends over 18 amino acids. The CDR3 spells CASSYLAGGPNSYNEQFF.

The chain joins TRBV12-3 or TRBV12-4 to TRBJ1-4. The CDR3 consists of 15 residues. The CDR3 sequence: CASRPQGGGNEKLFF.

The rearrangement uses TRBV7-9 and TRBJ2-1; TCRdb designates TRBD1, a call that cannot be tested without DNA. Germline V lookup: CDR1 SEHNR, CDR2 FQNEAQ (reference sequence). The CDR3 spans 16 residues. The CDR3 sequence: CASSLLGDTQTYEQFF.

This rearrangement joins TRBV11-3 to TRBJ2-3; TCRdb lists TRBD1, though no DNA is available to test this call. CDR3 size: 16 residues. Germline assignment: CDR1 SGHNT and CDR2 YENEEA. CDR3 sequence: CASSPGRVTSTDTQYF.

This rearrangement joins TRBV15 to TRBJ2-7. Per germline, CDR1 LNHNV and CDR2 YYDKDF (reference sequence). This CDR3 is 15 amino acids long. CDR3 sequence: CATSRDPGSSYEQYF. Full variable domain (missing parts from reference TRBV15 and TRBJ2-7): DAMVIQNPRYQVTQFGKPVTLSCSQTLNHNVMYWYQQKSSQAPKLLFHYYDKDFNNEADTPDNFQSRRPNTSFCFLDIRSPGLGDTAMYLCATSRDPGSSYEQYFGPGTRLTVT.

V gene TRBV20-1 combines with J gene TRBJ1-4; the D call from TCRdb, TRBD1, cannot be confirmed without DNA. Germline CDR1 reads DFQATT; CDR2 reads SNEGSKA (reference sequence). The CDR3 runs 13 residues. The CDR3 region is CSAPGTSNEKLFF.

J is TRBJ2-7 and V is TRBV7-2; the TCRdb D gene call, TRBD1, has no DNA to confirm it. Looked up from germline, CDR1 is SGHTA and CDR2 is FQGNSA. The CDR3 covers 14 residues. CDR3 protein: CASSSDRGRNEQYF.

The chain uses TRBV28 and TRBJ1-5. The CDR3 is 14 residues long. CDR1 and CDR2 (germline): MDHEN, SYDVKM. This CDR3 is CASSPHISNQPQHF.

The chain employs TRBV28 and TRBJ2-7; no DNA is available, so the TRBD1 call from TCRdb remains unchecked. In germline, CDR1 is MDHEN, CDR2 SYDVKM. The CDR3 length is 13 residues. The CDR3 region is CASSVTGFYEQYF.

The rearrangement links TRBV10-3 to TRBJ2-1. The CDR3 is 14 amino acids. Germline values: CDR1 ENHRY, CDR2 SYGVKD. The CDR3 loop is CAISSLNQPNEQFF.

The chain has TRBV5-6 and TRBJ1-2; the D gene TCRdb calls, TRBD1, cannot be checked with no DNA. This CDR3 contains 14 residues. Germline CDR1 SGHDT, CDR2 YYEEEE. Here the CDR3 reads CASSLRGGSYGYTF. The full variable domain, with the rest looked up from reference TRBV5-6 and TRBJ1-2, is DAGVTQSPTHLIKTRGQQVTLRCSPKSGHDTVSWYQQALGQGPQFIFQYYEEEERQRGNFPDRFSGHQFPNYSSELNVNALLLGDSALYLCASSLRGGSYGYTFGSGTRLTVV.

CDR3 protein: CARGTGLAGGLQFF. V is TRBV30 and J is TRBJ2-1; TCRdb picks TRBD2, but there is no DNA to check that call. Germline CDR1 reads GTSNPN; CDR2 reads SVGIG (reference sequence). The CDR3 length is 14 residues.

The CDR3 protein is CASSKRLAGRYNEQFF. The chain has TRBV21-1 and TRBJ2-1; TCRdb returns TRBD2, unconfirmable since there is no DNA. TRBV21-1 is a known pseudogene. The CDR3 has 16 residues.

This chain connects TRBV6-2 or TRBV6-3 to TRBJ2-1; TCRdb outputs TRBD2, but without DNA this stays unchecked. The CDR3 length is 14 residues. Germline-derived CDR1 and CDR2 are MNHEY and SVGEGT. The CDR3 is CASSKTSLVNEQFF.

The chain recombines TRBV5-1 with TRBJ2-4; TCRdb outputs TRBD1, but without DNA this stays unchecked. CDR3 length: 14 amino acids. Germline loops: CDR1 SGHRS, CDR2 YFSETQ. CDR3 protein: CASSLPRGSGIQYF.

The chain employs TRBV6-1 and TRBJ2-1; checking the TCRdb D call of TRBD1 is not possible without DNA. There are 16 residues in the CDR3. The V gene's germline CDR1 is MNHNS and CDR2 SASEGT. CDR3 residues: CASAEPTGGVKWEQFF.

V is TRBV7-9 and J is TRBJ1-3. The CDR3 runs to 17 residues. Germline V gene sequence: CDR1 SEHNR, CDR2 FQNEAQ (reference sequence). The CDR3 sequence is CASSLAALKSSGNTIYF.

The chain carries TRBV18 and TRBJ2-7; TCRdb designates TRBD1, a call that cannot be tested without DNA. This CDR3 region has 15 residues. Germline V gives CDR1 KGHSH, CDR2 LQKENI. This CDR3 is CASSPYRLEAYEQYF.